This T cell receptor (beta chain) was recovered during a study of early T cells in non-severe SARS-CoV-2 infection. Across the whole study: From unsorted whole blood, bulk RNA was sequenced, and the chains remained unpaired.

This clonotype came up a few times. TCRdb itself ran the 5' RACE reads through MiXCR, one entry per CDR3 protein. The sample lists 55,000 or so distinct CDR3 sequences, roughly 6.5% occurring once. CDR3 size: 19 residues. The germline V gene has CDR1 DFQATT and CDR2 SNEGSKA (reference sequence). Trimming cost V 4 bases and J 5 bases, with 29 bases left between them. This receptor was identified in an adult who was a healthcare worker with PCR-confirmed SARS-CoV-2 infection or an uninfected control (not recorded which). Input material: whole blood. This chain uses TRBV20-1 with TRBJ1-4; D is perhaps TRBD1 (5 bases). CDR3 loop: CSAIEIRGRAGRRNEKLFF. As DNA, the CDR3 is TGCAGTGCTATAGAGATTCGGGGTCGGGCGGGACGGCGAAATGAAAAACTGTTTTTT.